The clone carrying this T cell receptor beta chain has just a few counts. Its antigen remains unknown. This sample is part of a study of CD8 T cells in ankylosing spondylitis. The study's findings and limits: Within ankylosing spondylitis blood, a TCR beta motif made up of roughly eight highly homologous variants appeared to be characteristic.

Germline lookup yields CDR1 SGHDT and CDR2 YYEEEE. The V end was cut by 5 bases, the J end by 3 bases, with 14 bases between. The CDR3 covers 14 residues. TCRdb analysed the 5' RACE reads with MiXCR anew, one entry per CDR3 protein. The table includes some 450,000 distinct CDR3 sequences, about 15% detected once. The sequencing sample was made of blood, either unsorted or a sorted T cell fraction (not recorded which). The source is a male donor with ankylosing spondylitis. This chain joins TRBV5-6 and TRBJ1-2, with no clear D. The CDR3 DNA is TGTGCCAGCAGTAGGGAGGGCTACGACTATGGCTACACCTTC. This encodes CASSREGYDYGYTF.